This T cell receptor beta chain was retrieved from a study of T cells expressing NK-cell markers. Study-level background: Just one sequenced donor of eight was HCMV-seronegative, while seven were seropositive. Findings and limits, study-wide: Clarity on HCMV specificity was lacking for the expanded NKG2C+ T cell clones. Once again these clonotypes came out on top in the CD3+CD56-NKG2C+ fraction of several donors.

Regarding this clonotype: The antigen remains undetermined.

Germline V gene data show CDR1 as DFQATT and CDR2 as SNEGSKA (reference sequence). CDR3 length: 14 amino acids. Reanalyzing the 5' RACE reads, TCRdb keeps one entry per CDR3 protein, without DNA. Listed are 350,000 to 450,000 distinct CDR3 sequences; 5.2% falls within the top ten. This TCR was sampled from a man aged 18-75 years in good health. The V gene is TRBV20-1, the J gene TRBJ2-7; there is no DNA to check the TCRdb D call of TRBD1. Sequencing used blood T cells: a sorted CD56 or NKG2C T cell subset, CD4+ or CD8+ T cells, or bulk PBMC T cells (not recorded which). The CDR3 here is CSADYRGRGYEQYF.